These 12 T cell receptor beta chains were sequenced from one sample in a study of shared clonotypes between healthy human individuals. This table comes from immunoSEQ multiplex PCR, and its TCRdb copy is limited to in-frame clones, with some not included. The sample holds about 1 million clones, under 80% seen once. The sequencing sample was made of memory CD4+ T cells sorted from blood. Subset reported: CD45RA-negative fraction. These receptors originate from a man younger than 30 in good health.

A single count supports this clone. A junction boundary mismatches the germline segment, possibly from a read error. V gene TRBV5-6 combines with J gene TRBJ2-7; the D call may be TRBD1 or TRBD2 (5 bases each). The CDR3 loop spans 13 amino acids. CDR1 and CDR2 from the germline V gene are SGHDT and YYEEEE. The CDR3 DNA sequence: TGTGCCAGCAGCAGGAGAGGGGTCCCCAGTCAGGACTTC. Translation gives CASSRRGVPSQDF.

This chain connects TRBV5-1 to TRBJ2-7; D unclear. Germline V CDR1 and CDR2: SGHRS, YFSETQ. V was shortened by 1 base and J by 5 bases, with 7 bases between the two germline ends. The CDR3 totals 12 residues. This chain's CDR3 is CASSLFGDEQYF. DNA of the CDR3: TGCGCCAGCAGCTTGTTTGGGGACGAGCAGTACTTC.

This clone appeared once. The chain combines TRBV6-5 with TRBJ1-2, with D possibly being TRBD1 (6 bases). There are 13 residues in the CDR3. The germline V gene encodes CDR1 MNHEY and CDR2 SVGAGI. V was cut by 4 bases and J by 6 bases, with 12 bases left in between. DNA of the CDR3: TGTGCCAGCAGTTGGGGACAACTTAATGGCTACACCTTC. Its protein product is CASSWGQLNGYTF.

The J gene is TRBJ2-5, the V gene TRBV9; 9 positions agree with TRBD1. From germline, CDR1 is SGDLS and CDR2 YYNGEE. CDR3 length: 16 residues. V lost 4 bases to trimming and J lost 3 bases; unmatched junction nucleotides: 10. The CDR3 protein is CASSLPRDRVKETQYF. CDR3 nucleotides: TGTGCCAGCAGCCTCCCCCGGGACAGGGTAAAAGAGACCCAGTACTTC.

The chain employs TRBV7-2 and TRBJ1-5; D unresolved. The germline V gene encodes CDR1 SGHTA and CDR2 FQGNSA. V lost 9 bases and J 0 bases, leaving 12 bases between the germline ends. The CDR3 is made up of 14 amino acids. DNA of the CDR3: TGTGCCAGTTCGACGGATTCTAGCAATCAGCCCCAGCATTTT. Its translation is CASSTDSSNQPQHF.

This rearrangement joins TRBV5-1 to TRBJ1-6, with D tentatively TRBD1 (5 bases). The V and J ends lost 7 bases and 6 bases respectively, with 14 bases between them. The germline gives CDR1 SGHRS, CDR2 YFSETQ. This CDR3 is built from 14 residues. The CDR3 reads CASGRGDPNSPLHF. DNA of the CDR3: TGCGCCAGCGGGCGGGGGGATCCTAATTCACCCCTCCACTTT.

This rearrangement joins TRBV19 to TRBJ2-5; tentatively, D is TRBD1 (5 bases). V lost 3 bases to trimming and J lost 2 bases, with 10 bases between them. The CDR3 contains 14 residues. Germline CDR1 is LNHDA and CDR2 is SQIVND (reference sequence). CDR3 amino acids: CASSIQGSQETQYF. CDR3 nucleotide sequence: TGTGCCAGTAGTATCCAGGGTTCGCAAGAGACCCAGTACTTC.

This clone showed up just a few times. V is TRBV2 and J is TRBJ2-3; D gene ambiguous. The V gene's germline CDR1 is SNHLY and CDR2 FYNNEI. V was shortened by 3 bases and J by 4 bases, with 17 bases between the two germline ends. This CDR3 region has 16 residues. The CDR3 DNA reads as TGTGCCAGCAGTGACCGGGCTCCCACGCTATCAGATACGCAGTATTTT. Translation gives CASSDRAPTLSDTQYF.

This chain joins TRBV5-4 and TRBJ1-1; 8 nucleotides align to TRBD1. The CDR3 length is 16 residues. Losses at the gene ends were 7 bases for V and 2 bases for J; bases not matched to a gene: 13. Germline lookup yields CDR1 SGHNT and CDR2 YYREEE (reference sequence). The CDR3 sequence: CASGAGQGIVNTEAFF. The CDR3 DNA follows: TGTGCCAGCGGGGCCGGACAGGGTATCGTTAACACTGAAGCTTTCTTT.

This sequence joins TRBV13 and TRBJ1-2, with 7 bases aligning to TRBD1. V shed 5 bases and J 4 bases; nucleotides not matched to a gene: 7. Looked up from germline, CDR1 is PRHDT and CDR2 is FYEKMQ (reference sequence). This CDR3 contains 14 residues. CDR3 coding DNA: TGTGCCAGCAGCCTTCGGGGACAGTTCTATGGCTACACCTTC. Translation: CASSLRGQFYGYTF.

The rearrangement uses TRBV5-6 and TRBJ2-2, with D possibly TRBD1 on 5 matching bases. From germline, CDR1 is SGHDT and CDR2 YYEEEE. This CDR3 contains 13 residues. Trimming left V 4 bases short and J 5 bases short, with 9 bases between. In DNA, the CDR3 is TGTGCCAGCAGCACAGGACCGACCGGGGAGCTGTTTTTT. Its protein is CASSTGPTGELFF.

This chain connects TRBV5-1 to TRBJ2-3; 7 positions agree with TRBD2. The CDR3 has 14 amino acids. Per germline, CDR1 SGHRS and CDR2 YFSETQ. V lost 1 base, J lost 5 bases, and 4 bases stayed unmatched. This CDR3 is CASSLFAGEDTQYF. The CDR3 nucleotides read TGCGCCAGCAGCTTGTTCGCGGGAGAAGATACGCAGTATTTT.